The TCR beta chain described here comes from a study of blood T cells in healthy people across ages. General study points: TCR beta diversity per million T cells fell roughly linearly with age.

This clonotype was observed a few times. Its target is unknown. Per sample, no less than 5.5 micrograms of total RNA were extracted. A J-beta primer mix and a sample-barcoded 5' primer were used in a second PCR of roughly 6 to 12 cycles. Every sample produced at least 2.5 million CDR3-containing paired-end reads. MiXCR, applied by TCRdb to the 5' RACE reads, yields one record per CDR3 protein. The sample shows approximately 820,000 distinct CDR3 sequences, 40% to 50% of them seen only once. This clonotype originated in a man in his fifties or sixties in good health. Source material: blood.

The CDR3 loop is CASSLSGLAGTNEQFF. Written as DNA, the CDR3 is TGTGCCAGCAGCCTATCGGGACTAGCGGGGACCAATGAGCAGTTCTTC. The chain couples TRBV7-3 to TRBJ2-1, with TRBD2 matching 13 bases. Trimming took 5 bases from V and 6 from J; bases not matched to a gene: 7. CDR1 and CDR2 (germline): SGHTA, FQGTGA. The length of the CDR3 is 16 residues.